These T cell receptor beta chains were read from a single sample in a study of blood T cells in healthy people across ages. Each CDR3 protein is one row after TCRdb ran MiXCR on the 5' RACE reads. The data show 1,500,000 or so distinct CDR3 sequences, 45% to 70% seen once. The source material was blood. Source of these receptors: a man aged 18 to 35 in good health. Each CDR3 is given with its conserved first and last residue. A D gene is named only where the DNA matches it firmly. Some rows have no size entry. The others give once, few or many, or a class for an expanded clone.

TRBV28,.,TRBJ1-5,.,TGTGCCAGCAGTTTAACCCAGACCTATAGCAATCAGCCCCAGCATTTT,CASSLTQTYSNQPQHF
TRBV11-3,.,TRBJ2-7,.,TGTGCCAGCAGCTTTAGCTCCAAGCCCTACGAGCAGTACTTC,CASSFSSKPYEQYF
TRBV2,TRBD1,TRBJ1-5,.,TGTGCCAGCAGGGACAGGGGGTATCAGCCCCAGCATTTT,CASRDRGYQPQHF
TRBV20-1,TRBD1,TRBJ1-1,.,TGCAGTGCTAGAGTAGGGACAGGGGTTACTGAAGCTTTCTTT,CSARVGTGVTEAFF
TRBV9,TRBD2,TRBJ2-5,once,TGTGCCAGCAGTATTAGTCCCGGGACTAGCGGGGGACCACAAGAGACCCAGTACTTC,CASSISPGTSGGPQETQYF
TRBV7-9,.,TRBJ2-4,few,TGTGCCAGCAGCTTAGACCACCCCGACGGGGTAAACATTCAGTACTTC,CASSLDHPDGVNIQYF
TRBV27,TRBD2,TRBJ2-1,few,TGTGCCAGCCGGACTAGCGGGACTTACAATGAGCAGTTCTTC,CASRTSGTYNEQFF
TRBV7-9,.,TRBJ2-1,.,TGTGCCAGCAGCTTAGAGACCGGAGAGCAGTTCTTC,CASSLETGEQFF
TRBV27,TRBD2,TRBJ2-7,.,TGTGCCAGCAGTCCGAGAAACCCCGGGACTAGCGGAAGCTACGAGCAGTACTTC,CASSPRNPGTSGSYEQYF
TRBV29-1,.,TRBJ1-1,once,TGCAGCGTTTTATCGTTGAGGGGAAGTAGCACTGAAGCTTTCTTT,CSVLSLRGSSTEAFF
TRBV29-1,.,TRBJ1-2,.,TGCAGCGTCACAGCTAACTATGGCTACACCTTC,CSVTANYGYTF
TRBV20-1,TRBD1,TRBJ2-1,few,TGCAGTGCTTCCCAGGGGGCGGGAAATGAGCAGTTCTTC,CSASQGAGNEQFF
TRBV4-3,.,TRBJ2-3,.,TGCGCCAGCAGCCAAGATCCATCGGCAGGGATTGGGTCTAGCACAGATACGCAGTATTTT,CASSQDPSAGIGSSTDTQYF
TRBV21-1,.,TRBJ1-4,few,TGTGCCAGCCCAGGGGCAACTAATGAAAAACTGTTTTTT,CASPGATNEKLFF
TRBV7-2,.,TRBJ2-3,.,TGTGCCAGCAGTTCCGACGGCACAGATACGCAGTATTTT,CASSSDGTDTQYF
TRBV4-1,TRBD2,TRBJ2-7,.,TGCGCCAGCAGCCAAGAGGCGGGGGGGCCGTACAATGAGCAGTACTTC,CASSQEAGGPYNEQYF
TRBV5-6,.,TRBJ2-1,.,TGTGCCAGCAGTTTTGAGTTGAGGATGAGCTCCTACAATGAGCAGTTCTTC,CASSFELRMSSYNEQFF
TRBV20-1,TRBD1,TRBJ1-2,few,TGCAGTGCCCCTAGACAGGGGGCGCCCGGCTACACCTTC,CSAPRQGAPGYTF
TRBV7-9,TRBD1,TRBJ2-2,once,TGTGCCAGCAGCGCGAGGGGGCACACCGGGGAGCTGTTTTTT,CASSARGHTGELFF
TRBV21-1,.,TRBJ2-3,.,TGTGCCAGCAGCAAAACCGGGGAAGGAGTCAAGACTTCCCCTAGCACAGATACGCAGTATTTT,CASSKTGEGVKTSPSTDTQYF
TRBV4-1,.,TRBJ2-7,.,TGCGCCAGCAAGTGGAGTACTAGCTCCTACAATGAGCAGTACTTC,CASKWSTSSYNEQYF
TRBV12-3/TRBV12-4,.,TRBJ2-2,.,TGTGCCAGCAGTTTATTTATAGCGATCGGGGAGCTGTTTTTT,CASSLFIAIGELFF
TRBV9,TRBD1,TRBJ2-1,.,TGTGCCAGCAGCACCCGACAGGGTAAGGATTTCGATGAGCAGTTCTTC,CASSTRQGKDFDEQFF
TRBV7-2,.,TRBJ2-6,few,TGTGCCAGCAGCCCACAACCCAGTCGCTCTGGGGCCAACGTCCTGACTTTC,CASSPQPSRSGANVLTF
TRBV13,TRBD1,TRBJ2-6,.,TGTGCCAGCAGCTCGACAGGGGGATACTCTGGGGCCAACGTCCTGACTTTC,CASSSTGGYSGANVLTF
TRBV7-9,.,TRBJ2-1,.,TGTGCCAGCAGCTTCGTTAGGGGCGATGAGCAGTTCTTC,CASSFVRGDEQFF
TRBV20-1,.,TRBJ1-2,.,TGCAGTGCTCCCGGGGCCGAGCGAGGCTATGGCTACACCTTC,CSAPGAERGYGYTF
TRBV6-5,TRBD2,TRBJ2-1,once,TGTGCCAGCAGTTACTCGATCGAAAACGGGGGGGACCCTGCCTACAATGAGCAGTTCTTC,CASSYSIENGGDPAYNEQFF
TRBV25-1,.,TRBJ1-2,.,TGTGCCAGCAGTGCGGCAGGGCGTGGCTATGGCTACACCTTC,CASSAAGRGYGYTF
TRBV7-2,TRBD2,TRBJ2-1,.,TGTGCCAGCAGCTCCGGACTAGCGGTTGTTTACAATGAGCAGTTCTTC,CASSSGLAVVYNEQFF
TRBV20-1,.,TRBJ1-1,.,TGCAGTGCTAGAGATGTGAGTTTTTACACTGAAGCTTTCTTT,CSARDVSFYTEAFF
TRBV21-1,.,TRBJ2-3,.,TGTGCCAGCAGCAGTCCCGGGACTAGCGGGCGACGTCACACAGATACGCAGTATTTT,CASSSPGTSGRRHTDTQYF
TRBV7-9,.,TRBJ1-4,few,TGTGCCAGCAGCTTCCCGTCTGGGACGTACGAAAAACTGTTTTTT,CASSFPSGTYEKLFF
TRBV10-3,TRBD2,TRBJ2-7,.,TGTGCCATCACAAGCGGGGGCCTCTCCTACGAGCAGTACTTC,CAITSGGLSYEQYF
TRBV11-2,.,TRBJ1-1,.,TGTGCCAGCAGCTTAGACCTGGGGGGCAGGACTGAAGCTTTCTTT,CASSLDLGGRTEAFF
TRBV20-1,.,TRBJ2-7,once,TGCAGTGCGCTCGTTAGAAACTCCTACGAGCAGTACTTC,CSALVRNSYEQYF
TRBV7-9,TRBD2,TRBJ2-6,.,TGTGCCAGCAGCTTTCTAGCGGGCCCTGGGGCCAACGTCCTGACTTTC,CASSFLAGPGANVLTF
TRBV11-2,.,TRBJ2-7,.,TGTGCCAGCAGCTTCTTCACAGGCCCATCCTACGAGCAGTACTTC,CASSFFTGPSYEQYF
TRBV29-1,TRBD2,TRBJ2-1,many,TGCAGCGCCCGCCGCGGGGGGCATGAGCAGTTCTTC,CSARRGGHEQFF
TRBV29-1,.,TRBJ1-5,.,TGCAGCGTTGTGTTTGGGGATCAGCCCCAGCATTTT,CSVVFGDQPQHF
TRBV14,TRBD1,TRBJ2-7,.,TGTGCCAGCAGCCAAGGCGGGGACAGGGTTTTCCTAGCGCCCTACGAGCAGTACTTC,CASSQGGDRVFLAPYEQYF
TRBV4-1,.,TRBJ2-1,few,TGCGCCAGCAGCCAAAGGGGGGCAAACAATGAGCAGTTCTTC,CASSQRGANNEQFF
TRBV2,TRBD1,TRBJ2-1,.,TGTGCCAGCTGCCCGCGGGACAGGTTGGATGAGCAGTTCTTC,CASCPRDRLDEQFF
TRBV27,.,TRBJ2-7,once,TGTGCCAGCAGTTTATCGTTGGGGGGGGCCCCCTACGAGCAGTACTTC,CASSLSLGGAPYEQYF
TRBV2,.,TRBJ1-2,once,TGTGCCAGCGGAAGGGGGGAGGAGGACTATGGCTACACCTTC,CASGRGEEDYGYTF
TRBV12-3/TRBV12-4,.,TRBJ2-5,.,TGTGCCAGCAGAGGGGGGCCCCAAGAGACCCAGTACTTC,CASRGGPQETQYF
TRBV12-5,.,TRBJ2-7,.,TGTGCTAGTGGCCCCGCTCGGAACTACGAGCAGTACTTC,CASGPARNYEQYF
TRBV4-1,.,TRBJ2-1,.,TGCGCCAGCAGCCACAAACAGGGCTACAATGAGCAGTTCTTC,CASSHKQGYNEQFF
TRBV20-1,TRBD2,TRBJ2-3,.,TGCAGTGCTAGAGTTAGCGGGAGTTCGACAGATACGCAGTATTTT,CSARVSGSSTDTQYF
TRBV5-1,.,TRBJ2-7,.,TGCGCCAGCAGCTTGGCCGGCAGCAGCTCCTACAATGAGCAGTACTTC,CASSLAGSSSYNEQYF
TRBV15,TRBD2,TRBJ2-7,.,TGTGCCACCAGCAGAGAGCGGGGGATGAGCTCCTACGAGCAGTACTTC,CATSRERGMSSYEQYF
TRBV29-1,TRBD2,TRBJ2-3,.,TGCAGTGTTGAAGGGGCTAGCGGGACTAGAGATACGCAGTATTTT,CSVEGASGTRDTQYF
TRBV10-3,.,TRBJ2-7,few,TGTGCCATCAGTGAGTCTTTGTACGAGCAGTACTTC,CAISESLYEQYF
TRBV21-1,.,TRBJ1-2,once,TGTGCCAGCAGCAAGGGACGGAATAACTATGGCTACACCTTC,CASSKGRNNYGYTF
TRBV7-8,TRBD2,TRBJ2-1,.,TGTGCCAGCAGCCACCCGGGACTAGCGAGCAATGAGCAGTTCTTC,CASSHPGLASNEQFF